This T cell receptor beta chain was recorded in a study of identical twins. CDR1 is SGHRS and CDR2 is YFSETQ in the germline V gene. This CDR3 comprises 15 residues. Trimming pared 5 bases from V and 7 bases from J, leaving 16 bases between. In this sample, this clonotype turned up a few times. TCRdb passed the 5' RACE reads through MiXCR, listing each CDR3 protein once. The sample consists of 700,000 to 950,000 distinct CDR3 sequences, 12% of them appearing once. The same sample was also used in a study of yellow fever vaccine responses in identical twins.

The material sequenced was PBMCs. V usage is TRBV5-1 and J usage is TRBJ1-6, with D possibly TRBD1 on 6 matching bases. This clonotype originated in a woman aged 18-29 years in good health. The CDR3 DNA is TGCGCCAGCAGTTCCAACAGGGTCTGGAATTCACCCCTCCACTTT. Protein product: CASSSNRVWNSPLHF.